This T cell receptor (beta chain) was documented in a study of blood T cell repertoires in COVID-19. Overall study context: Nucleic acid was either cDNA or gDNA, and it came from T cells, B-cell-depleted T cells, or PBMCs.

The germline CDR1 and CDR2 sequences are LGHNA and YSLEER. With 1 base clipped from V and 7 bases from J, the junction kept 6 bases outside the gene matches. The CDR3 covers 14 residues. In the original analysis: It was from reference gene primer amplification that nucleated cell counts were estimated. Assay used: immunoSEQ multiplex PCR; TCRdb lists only in-frame clones, some missing. V and J calls and clone size come straight from that table; D and trimming were deduced from the DNA. The repertoire has tens of thousands of clones, 88% of them found once; the top ten carry 5% to 6.5%. This sequence originates from a man in his fifties or sixties with active COVID-19. The rearrangement uses TRBV4-3 and TRBJ1-2, with 7 positions matching TRBD1. Material: peripheral blood. The CDR3 coding sequence is TGCGCCAGCAGCCAAGTTTTAGGGGGCCGTGGCTACACCTTC. Residues: CASSQVLGGRGYTF.